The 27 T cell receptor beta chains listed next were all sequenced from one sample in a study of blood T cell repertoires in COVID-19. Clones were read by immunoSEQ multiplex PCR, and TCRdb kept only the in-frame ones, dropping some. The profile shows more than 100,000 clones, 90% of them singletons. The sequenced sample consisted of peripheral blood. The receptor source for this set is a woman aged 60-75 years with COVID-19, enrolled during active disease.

The CDR3 protein is CASSLSTSGANVLTF. CDR3 bases: TGTGCCAGCAGTTTAAGTACATCCGGGGCCAACGTCCTGACTTTC. The chain recombines TRBV27 with TRBJ2-6; D gene ambiguous. V shed 2 bases and J shed 4 bases, with 9 bases lying between them. The CDR3 sequence is 15 residues long. Germline assignment: CDR1 MNHEY and CDR2 SMNVEV (reference sequence).

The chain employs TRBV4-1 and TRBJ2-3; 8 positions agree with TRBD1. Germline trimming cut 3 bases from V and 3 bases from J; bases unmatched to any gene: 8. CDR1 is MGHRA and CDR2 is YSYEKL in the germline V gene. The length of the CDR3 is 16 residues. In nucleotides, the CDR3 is TGCGCCAGCAGCCAGGCTCGGGACAGGTTAACAGATACGCAGTATTTT. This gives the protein CASSQARDRLTDTQYF.

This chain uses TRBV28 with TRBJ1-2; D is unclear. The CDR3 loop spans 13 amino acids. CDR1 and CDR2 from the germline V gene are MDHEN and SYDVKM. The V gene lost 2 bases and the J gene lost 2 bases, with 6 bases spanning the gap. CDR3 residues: CASSLGGNYGYTF. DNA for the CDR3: TGTGCCAGCAGTTTAGGCGGGAACTATGGCTACACCTTC.

CDR3: CASSPRTGVATEAFF. CDR3 nucleotides: TGTGCCAGCTCACCGCGGACAGGGGTTGCCACTGAAGCTTTCTTT. The V call is TRBV18, the J call TRBJ1-1, with 9 bases that match TRBD1. The CDR3 extends over 15 amino acids. Germline CDR1 reads KGHSH; CDR2 reads LQKENI. The V gene end was trimmed by 3 bases and the J gene end by 4 bases; junction bases not matched to a gene: 6.

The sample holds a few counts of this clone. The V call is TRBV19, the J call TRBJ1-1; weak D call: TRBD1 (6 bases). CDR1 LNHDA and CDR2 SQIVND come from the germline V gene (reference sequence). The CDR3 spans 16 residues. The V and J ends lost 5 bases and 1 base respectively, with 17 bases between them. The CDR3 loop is CASSPDRQLPNTEAFF. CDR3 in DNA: TGTGCCAGTAGTCCCGACAGGCAATTACCGAACACTGAAGCTTTCTTT. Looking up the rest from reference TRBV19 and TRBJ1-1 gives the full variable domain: DGGITQSPKYLFRKEGQNVTLSCEQNLNHDAMYWYRQDPGQGLRLIYYSQIVNDFQKGDIAEGYSVSREKKESFPLTVTSAQKNPTAFYLCASSPDRQLPNTEAFFGQGTRLTVV.

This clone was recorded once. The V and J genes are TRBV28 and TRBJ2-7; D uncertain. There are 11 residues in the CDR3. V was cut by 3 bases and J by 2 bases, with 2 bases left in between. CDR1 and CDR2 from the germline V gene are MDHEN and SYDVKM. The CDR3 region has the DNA TGTGCCAGCAGTTTTACCTACGAGCAGTACTTC. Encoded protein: CASSFTYEQYF.

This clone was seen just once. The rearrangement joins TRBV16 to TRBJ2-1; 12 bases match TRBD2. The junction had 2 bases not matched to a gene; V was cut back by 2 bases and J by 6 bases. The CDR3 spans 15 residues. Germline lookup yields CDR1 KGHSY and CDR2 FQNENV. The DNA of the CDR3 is TGTGCCAGCAGCCAAACTAGCGGGGGGATCAATGAGCAGTTCTTC. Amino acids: CASSQTSGGINEQFF.

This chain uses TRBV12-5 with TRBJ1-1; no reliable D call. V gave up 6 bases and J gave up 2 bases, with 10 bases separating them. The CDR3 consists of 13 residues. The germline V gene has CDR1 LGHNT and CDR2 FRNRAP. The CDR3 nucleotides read TGTGCTAGTGGCCCCTACGGTAACACTGAAGCTTTCTTT. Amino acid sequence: CASGPYGNTEAFF.

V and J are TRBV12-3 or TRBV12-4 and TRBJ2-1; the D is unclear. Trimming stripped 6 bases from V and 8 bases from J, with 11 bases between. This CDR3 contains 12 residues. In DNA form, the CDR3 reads TGTGCCAGCAGCCACGCGTTCGATGAGCAGTTCTTC. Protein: CASSHAFDEQFF.

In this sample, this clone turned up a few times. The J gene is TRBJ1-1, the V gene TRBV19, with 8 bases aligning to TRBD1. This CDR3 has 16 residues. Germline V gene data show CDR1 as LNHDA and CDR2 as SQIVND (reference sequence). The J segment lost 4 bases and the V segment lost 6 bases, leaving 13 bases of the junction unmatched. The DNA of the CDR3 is TGTGCCAGTAGATCCCGACAGGGGAACGTGGGCACTGAAGCTTTCTTT. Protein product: CASRSRQGNVGTEAFF.

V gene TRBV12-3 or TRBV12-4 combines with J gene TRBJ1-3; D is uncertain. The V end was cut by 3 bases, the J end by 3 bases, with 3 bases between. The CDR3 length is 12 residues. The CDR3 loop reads CASSFVGNTIYF. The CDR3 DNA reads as TGTGCCAGCAGTTTCGTTGGAAACACCATATATTTT.

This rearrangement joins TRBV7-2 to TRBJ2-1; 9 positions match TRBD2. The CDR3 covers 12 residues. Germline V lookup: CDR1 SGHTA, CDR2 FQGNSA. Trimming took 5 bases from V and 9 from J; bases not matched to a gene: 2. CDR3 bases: TGTGCCAGCAGCCTTAGCGGGAGTGAGCAGTTCTTC. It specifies CASSLSGSEQFF. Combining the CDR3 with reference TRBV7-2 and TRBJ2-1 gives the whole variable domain GAGVSQSPSNKVTEKGKDVELRCDPISGHTALYWYRQSLGQGLEFLIYFQGNSAPDKSGLPSDRFSAERTGGSVSTLTIQRTQQEDSAVYLCASSLSGSEQFFGPGTRLTVL.

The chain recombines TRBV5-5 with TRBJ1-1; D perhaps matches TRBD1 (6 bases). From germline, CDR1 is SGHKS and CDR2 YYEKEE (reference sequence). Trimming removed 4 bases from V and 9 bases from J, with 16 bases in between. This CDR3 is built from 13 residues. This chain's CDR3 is CASSLGHASKAFF. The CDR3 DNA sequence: TGTGCCAGCAGCCTGGGACACGCTTCGAAAGCTTTCTTT. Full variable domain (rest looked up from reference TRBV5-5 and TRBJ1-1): DAGVTQSPTHLIKTRGQQVTLRCSPISGHKSVSWYQQVLGQGPQFIFQYYEKEERGRGNFPDRFSARQFPNYSSELNVNALLLGDSALYLCASSLGHASKAFFGQGTRLTVV.

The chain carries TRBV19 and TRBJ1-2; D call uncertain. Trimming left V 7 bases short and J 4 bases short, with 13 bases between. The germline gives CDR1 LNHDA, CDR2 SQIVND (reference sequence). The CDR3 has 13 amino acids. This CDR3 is CASTPLEVYGYTF. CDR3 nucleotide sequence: TGTGCCAGTACCCCGCTAGAAGTCTATGGCTACACCTTC.

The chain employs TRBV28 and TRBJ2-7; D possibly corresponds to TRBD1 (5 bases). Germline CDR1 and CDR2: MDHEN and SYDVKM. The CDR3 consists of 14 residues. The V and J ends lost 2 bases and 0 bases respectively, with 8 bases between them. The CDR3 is CASSLPDTSYEQYF. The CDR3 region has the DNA TGTGCCAGCAGTTTACCGGACACCTCCTACGAGCAGTACTTC.

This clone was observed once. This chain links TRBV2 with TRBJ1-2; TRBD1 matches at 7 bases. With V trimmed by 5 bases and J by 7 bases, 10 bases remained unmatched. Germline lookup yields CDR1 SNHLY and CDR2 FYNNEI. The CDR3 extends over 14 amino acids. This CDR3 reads CASSSNRGKGGYTF. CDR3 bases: TGTGCCAGCAGTTCCAACAGGGGAAAGGGTGGCTACACCTTC.

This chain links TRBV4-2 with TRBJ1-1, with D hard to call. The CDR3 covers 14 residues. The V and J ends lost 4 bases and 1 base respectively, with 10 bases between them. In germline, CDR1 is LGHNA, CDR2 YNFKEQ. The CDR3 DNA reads TGTGCCAGCAGCCCCCTTAGACAGAACACTGAAGCTTTCTTT. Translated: CASSPLRQNTEAFF.

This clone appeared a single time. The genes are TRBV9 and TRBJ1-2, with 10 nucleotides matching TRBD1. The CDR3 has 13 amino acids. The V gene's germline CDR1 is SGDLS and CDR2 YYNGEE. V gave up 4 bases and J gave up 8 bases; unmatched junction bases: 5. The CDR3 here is CASSLTGGKGYTF. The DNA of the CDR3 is TGTGCCAGCAGCTTGACAGGGGGCAAAGGCTACACCTTC.

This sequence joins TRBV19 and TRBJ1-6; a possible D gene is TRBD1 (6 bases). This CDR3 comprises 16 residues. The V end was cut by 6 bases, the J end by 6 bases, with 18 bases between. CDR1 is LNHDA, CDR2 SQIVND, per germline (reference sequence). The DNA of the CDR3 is TGTGCCAGTAGCTGGGACAAAACGGCTACTAATTCACCCCTCCACTTT. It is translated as CASSWDKTATNSPLHF.

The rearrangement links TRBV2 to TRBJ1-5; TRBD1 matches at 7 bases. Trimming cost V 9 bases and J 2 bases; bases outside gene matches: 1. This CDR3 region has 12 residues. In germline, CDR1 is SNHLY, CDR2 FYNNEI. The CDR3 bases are TGTGCCAGTCAGGGGGGCAATCAGCCCCAGCATTTT. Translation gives CASQGGNQPQHF.

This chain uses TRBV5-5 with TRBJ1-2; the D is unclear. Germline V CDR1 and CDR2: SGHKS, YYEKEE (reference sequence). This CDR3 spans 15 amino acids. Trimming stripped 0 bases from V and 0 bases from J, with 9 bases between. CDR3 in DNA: TGTGCCAGCAGCTTGGGGGCGTCCACTAACTATGGCTACACCTTC. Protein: CASSLGASTNYGYTF. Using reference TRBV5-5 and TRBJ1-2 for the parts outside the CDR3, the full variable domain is DAGVTQSPTHLIKTRGQQVTLRCSPISGHKSVSWYQQVLGQGPQFIFQYYEKEERGRGNFPDRFSARQFPNYSSELNVNALLLGDSALYLCASSLGASTNYGYTFGSGTRLTVV.

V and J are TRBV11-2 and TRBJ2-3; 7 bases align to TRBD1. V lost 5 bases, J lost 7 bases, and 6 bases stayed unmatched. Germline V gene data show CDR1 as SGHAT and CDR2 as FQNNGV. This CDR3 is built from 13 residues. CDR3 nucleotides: TGTGCCAGCAGCCTGCAACAGGGGAATACGCAGTATTTT. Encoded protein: CASSLQQGNTQYF. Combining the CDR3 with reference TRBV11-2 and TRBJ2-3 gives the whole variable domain EAGVAQSPRYKIIEKRQSVAFWCNPISGHATLYWYQQILGQGPKLLIQFQNNGVVDDSQLPKDRFSAERLKGVDSTLKIQPAKLEDSAVYLCASSLQQGNTQYFGPGTRLTVL.

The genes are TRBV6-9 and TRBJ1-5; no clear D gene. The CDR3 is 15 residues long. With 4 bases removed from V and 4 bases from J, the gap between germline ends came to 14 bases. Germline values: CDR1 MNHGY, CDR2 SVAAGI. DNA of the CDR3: TGTGCCAGCAGTTGGCCTCGGGATAGGAATCAGCCCCAGCATTTT. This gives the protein CASSWPRDRNQPQHF.

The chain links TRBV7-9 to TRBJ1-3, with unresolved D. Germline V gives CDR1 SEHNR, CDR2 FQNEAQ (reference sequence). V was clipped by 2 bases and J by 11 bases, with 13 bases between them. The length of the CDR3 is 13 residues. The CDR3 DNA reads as TGTGCCAGCAGCTTAAGGAGCGAGGCTGCCATATATTTT. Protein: CASSLRSEAAIYF.

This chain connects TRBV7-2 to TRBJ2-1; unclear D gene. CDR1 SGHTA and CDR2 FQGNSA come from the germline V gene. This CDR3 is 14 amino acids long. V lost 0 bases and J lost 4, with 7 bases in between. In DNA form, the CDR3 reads TGTGCCAGCAGCTTAGCGTCGTCTTACAATGAGCAGTTCTTC. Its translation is CASSLASSYNEQFF.

The CDR3, as DNA: TGTGCCAGCTCCCGGGACAGGCCGCAAACAAACTATGGCTACACCTTC. Translation: CASSRDRPQTNYGYTF. The V gene is TRBV2, the J gene TRBJ1-2; 8 nucleotides line up with TRBD1. The CDR3 consists of 16 residues. Losses at the gene ends were 8 bases for V and 2 bases for J; bases not matched to a gene: 13. Germline-derived CDR1 and CDR2 are SNHLY and FYNNEI.

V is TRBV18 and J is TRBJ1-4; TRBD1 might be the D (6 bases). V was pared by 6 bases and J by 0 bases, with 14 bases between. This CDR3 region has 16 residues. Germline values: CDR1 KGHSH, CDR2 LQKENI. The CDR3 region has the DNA TGTGCCAGCTCTCCGACAGGACCAGCAACTAATGAAAAACTGTTTTTT. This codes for CASSPTGPATNEKLFF.